The rows below give T cell receptor beta chains drawn from one sample of a study of T cell repertoires in cytomegalovirus infection. TCRdb reprocessed the reads via MiXCR and lists one record per CDR3 protein. The repertoire includes 130,000 or so distinct CDR3 sequences, 5.5% to 7% of them detected once, and around 17% sits in the top ten. The sequenced sample consisted of PBMCs. The receptors originated from a human donor in good health (CMV status not recorded). Some clones in this sample may be carry-over from other donors' samples. The CDR3 runs from the conserved cysteine through the conserved F or W. A D gene is named only where the DNA matches it firmly. Part of the rows lack a size; the others show once, few, many or a class for expanded clones.

J,size,V,D,DNA,CDR3
TRBJ2-3,few,TRBV20-1,NA,TGCAGTTCCCCAGGGGGGCCGTACACAGATACGCAGTATTTT,CSSPGGPYTDTQYF
TRBJ2-1,many,TRBV19,TRBD1,TGTGCCAGTACAGGACAGGGAGGTTTTTCCTACAATGAGCAGTTCTTC,CASTGQGGFSYNEQFF
TRBJ2-3,many,TRBV7-2,NA,TGTGCCAGCAGCTTAGGCATTCCCAACACAGATACGCAGTATTTT,CASSLGIPNTDTQYF
TRBJ2-1,many,TRBV19,TRBD2,TGTGCCAGTAGCCCTCTAGCGGGGGAGCAGTTCTTC,CASSPLAGEQFF
TRBJ1-1,NA,TRBV12-3/TRBV12-4,NA,TGTGCCAGCAGTCCCCCCCAGGGATTGAACACTGAAGCTTTCTTT,CASSPPQGLNTEAFF
TRBJ2-2,many,TRBV7-2,NA,TGTGCCAGCCCGCGGAGGGGATCGAACACCGGGGAGCTGTTTTTT,CASPRRGSNTGELFF
TRBJ2-7,many,TRBV7-2,NA,TGTGCCAGCAGCCAAGGTAGCTACGAGCAGTACTTC,CASSQGSYEQYF
TRBJ1-2,many,TRBV29-1,NA,TGCAGCGTCCGGGACGGCGCTAACTATGGCTACACCTTC,CSVRDGANYGYTF
TRBJ2-3,many,TRBV28,NA,TGTGCCAGCAGTCCTCCTCCCGGGGGTACGCAGTATTTT,CASSPPPGGTQYF
TRBJ1-1,many,TRBV7-9,NA,TGTGCCAGCATGCCCTCCACTGAAGCTTTCTTT,CASMPSTEAFF
TRBJ1-2,many,TRBV28,NA,TGTGCCAGCAGGGCCCACAATGGCTACACCTTC,CASRAHNGYTF
TRBJ2-1,many,TRBV7-9,TRBD2,TGTGCCAGCAGCTTTTGGCGGGGGGGGGATGAGCAGTTCTTC,CASSFWRGGDEQFF
TRBJ1-5,NA,TRBV7-9,NA,TGTGCCAGCAGCTCCGACCGTAACAATCAGCCCCAGCATTTT,CASSSDRNNQPQHF
TRBJ2-1,many,TRBV13,NA,TGTGCCAGCAGCCCGCCGTCCGTGCGTGAGCAGTTCTTC,CASSPPSVREQFF
TRBJ1-5,NA,TRBV27,TRBD1,TGTGCCAGTGGGACAGTTAGTTTTCAGCCCCAGCATTTT,CASGTVSFQPQHF
TRBJ1-1,NA,TRBV4-2,NA,TGTGCCAGCAGCCAAGCCGTCGGACTCCGGAACACTGAAGCTTTCTTT,CASSQAVGLRNTEAFF
TRBJ2-2,many,TRBV4-3,TRBD2,TGCGCCAGCAGCCAAGAGCTAGCGGGGGGAAACACCGGGGAGCTGTTTTTT,CASSQELAGGNTGELFF
TRBJ1-1,few,TRBV5-1,NA,TGCGCCAGCAGCATCGCTCAGGGTGGTACTGAAGCTTTCTTT,CASSIAQGGTEAFF
TRBJ2-6,many,TRBV11-2,NA,TGTGCCAGCAGCACTCTACGGACCGGCTACTCTGGAGCCAACGTCCTGACTTTC,CASSTLRTGYSGANVLTF
TRBJ2-2,NA,TRBV6-6,NA,TGTGCCAGCAGTAAGACGGATCCGAACACCGGGGAGCTGTTTTTT,CASSKTDPNTGELFF
TRBJ2-2,many,TRBV12-3/TRBV12-4,NA,TGTGCCAGCACCGTTTTCACCGGGGAGCTGTTTTTT,CASTVFTGELFF
TRBJ2-3,many,TRBV7-2,NA,TGTGCCAGCAGCTTACCTGGGCCCACAGATACGCAGTATTTT,CASSLPGPTDTQYF
TRBJ2-5,few,TRBV29-1,NA,TGCAGCGTGGGCCAGTCTGGGGGGGCACAAGAGACCCAGTACTTC,CSVGQSGGAQETQYF
TRBJ2-2,many,TRBV5-4,NA,TGTGCCAGCAGCCAACAAGGCAGGGAGCTGTTTTTT,CASSQQGRELFF
TRBJ2-3,few,TRBV7-3,TRBD2,TGTGCCAGCAGTCGTAGCGGGGGGCAGGTGGATACGCAGTATTTT,CASSRSGGQVDTQYF
TRBJ1-2,NA,TRBV7-9,NA,TGTGCCAGCAGCACCACAGGGCATGGCTACACCTTC,CASSTTGHGYTF
TRBJ1-2,many,TRBV19,TRBD1,TGTGCCAGCCGGGACAGGGGTCTCATTAGGAATGGCTACACCTTC,CASRDRGLIRNGYTF
TRBJ1-2,many,TRBV7-2,TRBD1,TGTGCCAGCAGCTCCCCTAGGGGGCTCGGGGTAAACTATGGCTACACCTTC,CASSSPRGLGVNYGYTF
TRBJ1-6,many,TRBV7-6,NA,TGTGCCAGCAGCGCAATGGGGAATTCACCCCTCCACTTT,CASSAMGNSPLHF
TRBJ2-3,few,TRBV29-1,NA,TGCAGCGTTGATCTGTCGCCGGGGCTGATCGCAGATACGCAGTATTTT,CSVDLSPGLIADTQYF
TRBJ1-1,NA,TRBV5-6,TRBD1,TGTGCCAGCAGCTCAACAGGGGAGTGGGACACTGAAGCTTTCTTT,CASSSTGEWDTEAFF
TRBJ1-4,few,TRBV6-6,NA,TGTGCCAGCACTTCAAGGGGGGGGGAGGAAGAAAAACTGTTTTTT,CASTSRGGEEEKLFF
TRBJ2-3,few,TRBV29-1,NA,TGCAGCGTTGAAGCCCCGATGAGGGGCACAGATACGCAGTATTTT,CSVEAPMRGTDTQYF
TRBJ1-1,many,TRBV3-1,NA,TGTGCCAGCAGCCCAAGCTCGCGTCAGGGAAACACTGAAGCTTTCTTT,CASSPSSRQGNTEAFF
TRBJ2-3,NA,TRBV3-1,NA,TGTGCCAGCAGCCAAGGTTTCAGGAGCACAGATACGCAGTATTTT,CASSQGFRSTDTQYF
TRBJ1-2,many,TRBV29-1,NA,TGCAGCGTTGACCTAGCAGACAGTAACTATGGCTACACCTTC,CSVDLADSNYGYTF
TRBJ2-2,many,TRBV7-9,NA,TGTGCCAGCAGCTTTCTCGTTTCGGCGAACACCGGGGAGCTGTTTTTT,CASSFLVSANTGELFF
TRBJ1-1,many,TRBV6-1,NA,TGTGCCAGCAGTGAACGTAGTGGGGTCGCCACTGAAGCTTTCTTT,CASSERSGVATEAFF
TRBJ2-1,NA,TRBV5-5,TRBD2,TGTGCCAGCAGCCGCCCGGGGGGTCTCTATGAGCAGTTCTTC,CASSRPGGLYEQFF
TRBJ2-1,many,TRBV10-2,TRBD1,TGCGCCAGCAATGGACAGGGGGCATTGAATGAGCAGTTCTTC,CASNGQGALNEQFF
TRBJ1-2,NA,TRBV20-1,NA,TGCAGTGCTAGTTCTTGGTGGGGACCGGATGGCTACACCTTC,CSASSWWGPDGYTF
TRBJ2-7,many,TRBV7-9,NA,TGTGCCAGCAGTCTAGCGCACTGGGAGCAGTACTTC,CASSLAHWEQYF
TRBJ2-3,NA,TRBV12-3/TRBV12-4,NA,TGTGCCAGCAGTTTAGGAACATACACCGATACGCAGTATTTT,CASSLGTYTDTQYF
TRBJ2-1,many,TRBV19,TRBD2,TGTGCCAGTGGAGGGGCCAGGGCTAGCGGAATCCTCAATGAGCAGTTCTTC,CASGGARASGILNEQFF
TRBJ2-3,NA,TRBV2,NA,TGTGCCAGCAGTGTCCTGGATACGCAGTATTTT,CASSVLDTQYF
TRBJ1-6,NA,TRBV14,NA,TGTGCCAGCAGCCCCCGGGGCAATTCACCCCTCCACTTT,CASSPRGNSPLHF
TRBJ1-1,many,TRBV7-2,NA,TGTGCCAGCAGCTTAGACGTGAGGGGGGAAACTGAAGCTTTCTTT,CASSLDVRGETEAFF
TRBJ2-1,many,TRBV7-2,NA,TGTGCCAGCAGCTTACGTTTCGGGACGGAGTACAATGAGCAGTTCTTC,CASSLRFGTEYNEQFF
TRBJ2-5,many,TRBV27,TRBD2,TGTGCCAGCAGGGGACTAGCGGGGGGGATCCAAGAGACCCAGTACTTC,CASRGLAGGIQETQYF
TRBJ1-2,NA,TRBV9,NA,TGTGCCAGCAGCGCGCCCATAGGAGGGGGGAAAGGCTACACCTTC,CASSAPIGGGKGYTF
TRBJ1-1,NA,TRBV12-3/TRBV12-4,TRBD1,TGTGCCAGCATTACAGGGGCTGAGAACACTGAAGCTTTCTTT,CASITGAENTEAFF